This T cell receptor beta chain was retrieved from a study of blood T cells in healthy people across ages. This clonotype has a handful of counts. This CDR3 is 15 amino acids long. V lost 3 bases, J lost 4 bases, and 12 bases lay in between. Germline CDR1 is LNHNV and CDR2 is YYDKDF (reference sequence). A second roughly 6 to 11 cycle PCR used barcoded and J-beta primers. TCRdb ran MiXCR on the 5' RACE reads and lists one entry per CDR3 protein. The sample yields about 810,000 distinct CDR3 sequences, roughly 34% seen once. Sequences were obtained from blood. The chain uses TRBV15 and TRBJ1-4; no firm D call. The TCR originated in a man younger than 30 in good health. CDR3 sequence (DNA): TGTGCCACCAGCAGGATCAGGAGCTATAATGAAAAACTGTTTTTT. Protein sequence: CATSRIRSYNEKLFF.